This T cell receptor (beta chain) comes out of a study of tumor-infiltrating lymphocytes in primary liver carcinoma. Study details: Patients had primary liver carcinoma treated by surgical resection. Subjects consisted of male and female patients aged 30 to 69 years. Overall study results and limits: Tumor tissue displayed a significantly greater top-250-clone fraction than blood (p = 0.039).

The template, around 540 ng total RNA, yielded TCR beta cDNA made with a constant-region primer. Nested multiplex PCR, run for three rounds with slightly modified ARM-PCR, yielded TCR beta libraries. Use of TRBV1-TRBV30 forward primers with a C-beta reverse primer characterized the first two PCR rounds, which lasted roughly 9 cycles each. MiXCR, applied by TCRdb to the multiplex PCR reads, yields one record per CDR3 protein. In the table there are around 330,000 distinct CDR3 sequences, nearly 60% of which are singletons. The length of the CDR3 is 15 residues. Looked up from germline, CDR1 is GTSNPN and CDR2 is SVGIG (reference sequence). Germline DNA was also extracted, while the blood RNA originated from unsorted whole blood. Before any surgery took place, four milliliters of peripheral blood were collected. With respect to this clonotype: What it recognizes is unknown.

Sequencing used peripheral blood. V is TRBV30 and J is TRBJ1-1; 7 bases fit TRBD1. This TCR was sampled from a woman aged 25 to 39 with primary liver carcinoma and hepatitis B virus infection. CDR3 in DNA: TGTGCTCAACAACCACAGAGGGGGCGGAACACTGAAGCTTTCTTT. Residues: CAQQPQRGRNTEAFF.